The clone carrying this T cell receptor beta chain was seen a few times. The sample has other DNA sequences that encode this CDR3 too. Repertoires were generated with immunoSEQ multiplex PCR, while TCRdb's copy carries only in-frame clones and drops some. The sample lists 130,000 to 150,000 clones, around 87% occurring once. Patients in Seattle were enrolled during active infection, then followed longitudinally. The data were obtained in a study of blood T cell repertoires in COVID-19. Background on the study: Sample material is recorded as cDNA or gDNA derived from T cells, B-cell-depleted T cells, or PBMCs.

From germline, CDR1 is SGHKS and CDR2 YYEKEE (reference sequence). The CDR3 loop spans 15 amino acids. With 1 base removed from V and 3 bases from J, the gap between germline ends came to 13 bases. The TCR sequence derives from a young man with COVID-19, enrolled during active disease. The specimen was peripheral blood. The V gene is TRBV5-5, the J gene TRBJ2-5, with D possibly matching TRBD1 (6 bases). The chain's CDR3 is CASSLTGTREETQYF. Here the CDR3 DNA reads TGTGCCAGCAGCTTGACAGGGACGAGGGAAGAGACCCAGTACTTC.